Listed here are 22 T cell receptor beta chains from one sample, sequenced in a study of T cells in Graves' hyperthyroidism and ophthalmopathy. RNA transcripts yielded amplified TCR beta CDR3 regions. Carried out on the TCR CDR3, a first-round RT-PCR used the HTBI primer set. TCRdb processed the multiplex PCR reads anew with MiXCR; each CDR3 protein has one entry. The sample holds about 500,000 distinct CDR3 sequences; about 16% are singletons and the top ten take over 25%. The sample was blood. The receptor set was obtained from a woman aged 25 to 45 with Graves' ophthalmopathy.

This clonotype was detected ten times or more. V usage is TRBV15 and J usage is TRBJ2-3, with 7 bases lining up with TRBD1. V dropped 3 bases and J dropped 4; count of bases not matched to a gene: 7. The V gene's germline CDR1 is LNHNV and CDR2 YYDKDF (reference sequence). The CDR3 length is 15 residues. CDR3: CATSSDRVQSDTQYF. DNA for the CDR3: TGTGCCACCAGCAGCGACAGGGTACAGTCAGATACGCAGTATTTT.

This clonotype has at least ten counts. The chain has TRBV18 and TRBJ2-3; D not resolved. V was pared by 0 bases and J by 5 bases, with 9 bases between. This CDR3 spans 14 amino acids. Germline V CDR1 and CDR2: KGHSH, LQKENI. The DNA of the CDR3 is TGTGCCAGCTCACCACCAAGCATGGGAGATACGCAGTATTTT. Its protein is CASSPPSMGDTQYF.

This clonotype was seen many times. The V call is TRBV28, the J call TRBJ2-3; maybe TRBD1 (5 bases). Germline V CDR1 and CDR2: MDHEN, SYDVKM. Deletions cut 11 bases from V and 1 base from J, with 13 bases between. This CDR3 spans 13 amino acids. The DNA of the CDR3 is TGTGCCTCCAGGGAAGGGCGCACAGATACGCAGTATTTT. Translated, it gives CASREGRTDTQYF.

This clonotype has just a few counts. CDR3 region: CASSFSGNRYEQYF. The CDR3 coding sequence is TGTGCCAGCAGTTTTTCTGGGAATAGGTACGAGCAGTACTTC. The rearrangement links TRBV27 to TRBJ2-7; no firm D call. Trimming took off 3 bases at V and 4 bases at J, with 13 bases between the two ends. There are 14 residues in the CDR3. Germline lookup yields CDR1 MNHEY and CDR2 SMNVEV (reference sequence).

The table lists this clonotype with many counts. The chain combines TRBV28 with TRBJ1-1; TRBD1 agrees at 8 bases. The germline gives CDR1 MDHEN, CDR2 SYDVKM. The CDR3 extends over 14 amino acids. J gave up 6 bases and V 6 bases, and 9 bases lay outside the gene matches. The CDR3, as DNA: TGTGCCAGCAGGAAACAGGGGGGCCGCCCTGAAGCTTTCTTT. Protein sequence: CASRKQGGRPEAFF.

In its sample, this clonotype was seen many times. The CDR3, as DNA: TGTGCCAGCAGTTACTCTCCTCCTCGACTAGCGGGAGATGGAGAGCAGTTCTTC. This translates into CASSYSPPRLAGDGEQFF. J is TRBJ2-1 and V is TRBV6-5; 12 bases agree with TRBD2. With V trimmed by 0 bases and J by 10 bases, 13 bases remained unmatched. CDR3 size: 18 residues. Germline V gene lookup returns CDR1 MNHEY and CDR2 SVGAGI.

This clonotype has a count of ten or more. The chain is built from TRBV7-2 and TRBJ1-3, with D perhaps TRBD1 (6 bases). V shed 6 bases and J shed 0 bases, with 9 bases lying between them. The CDR3 totals 14 residues. CDR1 is SGHTA, CDR2 FQGNSA, per germline. CDR3 amino acids: CASRSGVSGNTIYF. For the CDR3, the DNA is TGTGCCAGCAGGTCAGGGGTCTCTGGAAACACCATATATTTT.

The sample holds many counts of this clonotype. The genes are TRBV11-3 and TRBJ2-7; 9 bases are a match to TRBD1. J gave up 6 bases and V 5 bases, and 5 bases lay outside the gene matches. This CDR3 contains 13 residues. CDR1 is SGHNT and CDR2 is YENEEA in the germline V gene. The CDR3 nucleotides read TGTGCCAGCAGCACGGACAGGGGAGCCGAGCAGTACTTC. It codes for CASSTDRGAEQYF.

This clonotype has a count of ten or more. The chain joins TRBV12-3 or TRBV12-4 to TRBJ2-3; D remains ambiguous. Trimming took 3 bases from V and 6 from J, leaving 10 bases between them. The CDR3 contains 13 residues. CDR3 coding DNA: TGTGCCAGCAGTTTCCATCCACGCGATACGCAGTATTTT. Translating gives CASSFHPRDTQYF.

This clonotype was detected only a few times. The J gene is TRBJ2-7, the V gene TRBV11-2; D ambiguous. There are 13 residues in the CDR3. V lost 1 base, J lost 6 bases, and 10 bases lay in between. The germline V gene has CDR1 SGHAT and CDR2 FQNNGV. This CDR3 reads CASSLGGRSEQYF. The CDR3 DNA is TGTGCCAGCAGCTTAGGTGGCAGATCCGAGCAGTACTTC.

This clonotype was counted only a few times. This chain joins TRBV12-3 or TRBV12-4 and TRBJ2-2; TRBD2 agrees at 15 bases. CDR3 size: 17 residues. Trimming cost V 7 bases and J 6 bases; bases outside gene matches: 9. The CDR3 DNA sequence: TGTGCCAGCACCTGGACTAGCGGGAGGGTTCTAGCCGGGGAGCTGTTTTTT. This translates into CASTWTSGRVLAGELFF.

The chain uses TRBV6-2 or TRBV6-3 and TRBJ2-1, with a weak D call TRBD2 (7 bases). The length of the CDR3 is 15 residues. The germline V gene has CDR1 MNHEY and CDR2 SVGEGT. Trimming took off 4 bases at V and 4 bases at J, with 14 bases between the two ends. The CDR3 DNA sequence: TGTGCCAGCAGTTCCGGGGGGCCGTGGTACAATGAGCAGTTCTTC. Protein sequence: CASSSGGPWYNEQFF.

This CDR3 is CASSGYRDRDNEQFF. The CDR3, as DNA: TGTGCCAGCAGCGGTTACCGGGACAGAGACAATGAGCAGTTCTTC. The rearrangement links TRBV11-2 to TRBJ2-1; 7 bases are shared with TRBD1. Per the germline V gene, CDR1 is SGHAT and CDR2 is FQNNGV. This CDR3 has 15 residues. J gave up 5 bases and V 5 bases, and 9 bases lay outside the gene matches.

With regard to this clonotype: With a much larger clone just one base away, this may be a read error. The genes are TRBV9 and TRBJ2-5; either TRBD1 or TRBD2 may fit D (5 bases each). Germline assignment: CDR1 SGDLS and CDR2 YYNGEE. V was pared by 2 bases and J by 2 bases, with 16 bases between. CDR3 length: 16 amino acids. CDR3 in DNA: TGTGCCAGCAGCGTGCGCGAGGGGACCCTTCAAGAGACCCAGTACTTC. Translation gives CASSVREGTLQETQYF. Filled out from reference TRBV9 and TRBJ2-5, the complete variable domain reads DSGVTQTPKHLITATGQRVTLRCSPRSGDLSVYWYQQSLDQGLQFLIQYYNGEERAKGNILERFSAQQFPDLHSELNLSSLELGDSALYFCASSVREGTLQETQYFGPGTRLLVL.

The V gene is TRBV25-1, the J gene TRBJ1-1; tentatively, D is TRBD1 (5 bases). V lost 5 bases, J lost 4 bases, and 14 bases lay in between. From germline, CDR1 is MGHDK and CDR2 SYGVNS. The CDR3 runs 14 residues. The CDR3 is CASSYSFGGTEAFF. The CDR3 region has the DNA TGTGCCAGCAGTTATTCCTTTGGGGGCACTGAAGCTTTCTTT.

The CDR3 spells CASISGADQPQHF. The CDR3 DNA reads as TGTGCCAGCATATCGGGGGCGGATCAGCCCCAGCATTTT. V usage is TRBV6-2 or TRBV6-3 and J usage is TRBJ1-5; a possible D gene is TRBD1 (6 bases). Trimming took off 7 bases at V and 5 bases at J, with 12 bases between the two ends. Germline V gives CDR1 MNHEY, CDR2 SVGEGT. The CDR3 has 13 amino acids.

This chain links TRBV28 with TRBJ2-6; D is tentatively TRBD1 or TRBD2 (5 bases each). Germline V CDR1 and CDR2: MDHEN, SYDVKM. The CDR3 is 16 residues long. V gave up 6 bases and J gave up 0 bases, with 12 bases separating them. CDR3 sequence (DNA): TGTGCCAGCAGCCGGGACGGGATCTCTGGGGCCAACGTCCTGACTTTC. This gives the protein CASSRDGISGANVLTF.

This clonotype was observed at least ten times. The junction shows a germline mismatch at one end, possibly a read error. V gene TRBV7-7 combines with J gene TRBJ2-1; 8 nucleotides align to TRBD1. The CDR3 loop spans 14 amino acids. Germline CDR1 reads SSHAT; CDR2 reads FNYEAQ (reference sequence). CDR3 in amino acids: CASSIDRGRDEQFF. Written as DNA, the CDR3 is TGTGCTAGCAGCATCGACAGGGGAAGGGATGAGCAGTTCTTC.

In its sample, this clonotype was seen many times. The chain combines TRBV11-3 with TRBJ1-1; D is undetermined. Trimming left V 6 bases short and J 0 bases short, with 11 bases between. The CDR3 is 14 residues long. CDR1 and CDR2 from the germline V gene are SGHNT and YENEEA. In nucleotides, the CDR3 is TGTGCCAGCAGTCAAACCCCATTGAACACTGAAGCTTTCTTT. This sequence encodes CASSQTPLNTEAFF.

This clonotype was seen many times. This sequence joins TRBV12-3 or TRBV12-4 and TRBJ2-5; the D is unclear. With 7 bases removed from V and 5 bases from J, the gap between germline ends came to 11 bases. This CDR3 is 12 amino acids long. CDR3: CASTLGQETQYF. The CDR3 region has the DNA TGTGCCAGCACTCTAGGTCAGGAGACCCAGTACTTC.

This chain connects TRBV10-2 to TRBJ2-1; unclear D gene. Between the trimmed V and J ends, which lost 3 bases and 10 bases, there was a span of 10 bases. CDR1 is WSHSY and CDR2 is SAAADI in the germline V gene. CDR3 length equals 12 residues. For the CDR3, the DNA is TGCGCCAGCAGTGAAGTTGTGGGGGAGCAGTTCTTC. Its protein is CASSEVVGEQFF.

V usage is TRBV2 and J usage is TRBJ2-3, with D perhaps matching TRBD1 (5 bases). Germline CDR1 is SNHLY and CDR2 is FYNNEI. The CDR3 is 15 amino acids. The ends were cut back, 6 bases at V and 6 bases at J, with 19 bases in the middle. CDR3 sequence reads: CASSEDQGVGDTQYF. CDR3 nucleotide sequence: TGTGCCAGCAGCGAGGACCAAGGGGTAGGGGATACGCAGTATTTT.